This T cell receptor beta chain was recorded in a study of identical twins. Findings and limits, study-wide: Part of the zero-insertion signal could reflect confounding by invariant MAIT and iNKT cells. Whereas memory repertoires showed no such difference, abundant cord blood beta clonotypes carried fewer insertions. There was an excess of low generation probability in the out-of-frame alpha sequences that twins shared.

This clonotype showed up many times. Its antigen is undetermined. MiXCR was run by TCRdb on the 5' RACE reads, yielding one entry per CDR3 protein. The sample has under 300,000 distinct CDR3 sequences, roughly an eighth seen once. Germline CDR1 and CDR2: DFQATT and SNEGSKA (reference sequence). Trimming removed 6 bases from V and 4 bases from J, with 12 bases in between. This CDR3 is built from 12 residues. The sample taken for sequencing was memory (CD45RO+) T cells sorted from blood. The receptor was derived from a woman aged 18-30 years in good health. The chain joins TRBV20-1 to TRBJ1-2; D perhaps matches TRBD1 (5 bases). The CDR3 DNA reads TGCAGTGCCGTCGACAGCTTCTATGGCTACACCTTC. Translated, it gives CSAVDSFYGYTF.